This entry features one T cell receptor (beta chain) sequence. Its antigen is currently unknown. The data derive from a study of cytomegalovirus exposure and HLA in healthy donors. Overall study findings and caveats: The study assumed roughly uniform donor sequencing depth for presence/absence analyses.

V trimming: 5 bases; J trimming: 7 bases; junction bases outside the gene matches: 11. This CDR3 comprises 15 residues. Germline V lookup: CDR1 SGHVS, CDR2 FQNEAQ. PCR involved 60 Vbeta and 13 Jbeta primers. The table came from immunoSEQ multiplex PCR; TCRdb's copy has only in-frame clones and leaves some out. Here the sample spans about 120,000 clones, over 60% being singletons. The rearrangement uses TRBV7-8 and TRBJ1-2; 9 bases are shared with TRBD1. This clonotype originated in a woman in her 40s in good health and CMV-seropositive. Material for sequencing was PBMCs. The CDR3 sequence: CASSLEPGQGSGYTF. Written as DNA, the CDR3 is TGTGCCAGCAGCCTCGAACCGGGACAGGGATCTGGCTACACCTTC.